This entry lists 17 T cell receptor beta chains sequenced from one sample in a study of T cells in Graves' hyperthyroidism and ophthalmopathy. The source material, RNA transcripts, was used to amplify TCR beta CDR3 regions. Using the HTBI primer set, a first-round RT-PCR was run on the TCR CDR3. Using its own MiXCR run on the multiplex PCR reads, TCRdb lists one record per CDR3 protein. The sample has over 500,000 distinct CDR3 sequences, about a sixth seen once. The sequencing input was blood. Every receptor here comes from a young woman with Graves' ophthalmopathy.

This clonotype turned up a few times. V gene TRBV30 combines with J gene TRBJ2-7; the D gene is possibly TRBD1 (6 bases). CDR1 and CDR2 (germline): GTSNPN, SVGIG (reference sequence). Trimming took 7 bases from V and 4 from J, leaving 11 bases between them. The CDR3 extends over 11 amino acids. This CDR3 reads CAYRVGYEQYF. CDR3 bases: TGTGCCTACAGGGTGGGGTACGAGCAGTACTTC.

The chain carries TRBV7-2 and TRBJ1-2, with 8 bases lining up with TRBD1. With V trimmed by 4 bases and J by 4 bases, 8 bases remained unmatched. The CDR3 is 15 residues long. Germline CDR1 is SGHTA and CDR2 is FQGNSA. CDR3 in amino acids: CASSSRPGTGYGYTF. The CDR3 DNA is TGTGCCAGCAGCTCCAGACCCGGGACAGGCTATGGCTACACCTTC. Full variable domain (missing parts from reference TRBV7-2 and TRBJ1-2): GAGVSQSPSNKVTEKGKDVELRCDPISGHTALYWYRQSLGQGLEFLIYFQGNSAPDKSGLPSDRFSAERTGGSVSTLTIQRTQQEDSAVYLCASSSRPGTGYGYTFGSGTRLTVV.

For the CDR3, the DNA is TGTGCCAGCAGTCAAGATCGTTCGGGAAACACCGTATATTTT. It is translated as CASSQDRSGNTVYF. The V call is TRBV3-2, the J call TRBJ1-3. TRBV3-2 is marked as a pseudogene. The CDR3 contains 14 residues.

This clonotype came up a few times. The chain carries TRBV5-1 and TRBJ1-4, with D possibly matching TRBD1 (5 bases). The germline V gene has CDR1 SGHRS and CDR2 YFSETQ. CDR3 length equals 15 residues. The ends were cut back, 0 bases at V and 6 bases at J, with 12 bases in the middle. The CDR3 bases are TGCGCCAGCAGCTTGGCCGGGACTCTCGATGAAAAACTGTTTTTT. This encodes CASSLAGTLDEKLFF.

At least ten counts were recorded for this clonotype. The V gene is TRBV20-1, the J gene TRBJ1-1, with D unresolved. The CDR3 consists of 13 residues. Per the germline V gene, CDR1 is DFQATT and CDR2 is SNEGSKA (reference sequence). V lost 1 base to trimming and J lost 2 bases, with 8 bases between them. CDR3 amino acids: CSARAPDNTEAFF. The CDR3 region has the DNA TGCAGTGCTAGAGCCCCGGATAACACTGAAGCTTTCTTT.

In this sample, this clonotype turned up many times. The chain joins TRBV3-1 to TRBJ2-1; D is unresolved. The germline V and J ends were trimmed by 0 bases and 3 bases, with 9 bases remaining between them. The V gene's germline CDR1 is LGHDT and CDR2 YNNKEL (reference sequence). CDR3 length: 15 residues. The CDR3 reads CASSQDAGFYNEQFF. The DNA of the CDR3 is TGTGCCAGCAGCCAAGATGCAGGCTTCTACAATGAGCAGTTCTTC.

The chain combines TRBV20-1 with TRBJ1-5; D not certain. Trimming took 3 bases from V and 2 from J, leaving 8 bases between them. Per the germline V gene, CDR1 is DFQATT and CDR2 is SNEGSKA (reference sequence). CDR3 length: 13 residues. In DNA, the CDR3 is TGCAGTGCTAGCCCCGGGCGCAATCAGCCCCAGCATTTT. Translating gives CSASPGRNQPQHF.

The rearrangement joins TRBV27 to TRBJ2-3, with 10 bases identical to TRBD2. The CDR3 runs to 14 residues. The V gene's germline CDR1 is MNHEY and CDR2 SMNVEV (reference sequence). With 4 bases clipped from V and 7 bases from J, the junction kept 5 bases outside the gene matches. The CDR3: CASSSSGRGNTQYF. CDR3 sequence (DNA): TGTGCCAGCAGTTCCAGCGGGAGGGGTAATACGCAGTATTTT.

This clonotype has at least ten counts. V gene TRBV3-1 combines with J gene TRBJ1-4; D unresolved. The CDR3 is made up of 14 amino acids. Trimming shortened V by 3 bases and J by 2 bases, and 7 bases separated the two germline ends. The germline gives CDR1 LGHDT, CDR2 YNNKEL (reference sequence). This CDR3 is CASSHRRTNEKLFF. CDR3 nucleotides: TGTGCCAGCAGCCACCGACGTACTAATGAAAAACTGTTTTTT.

This clonotype appeared many times. J is TRBJ2-3 and V is TRBV7-9, with 9 nucleotides matching TRBD2. The length of the CDR3 is 17 residues. Germline V lookup: CDR1 SEHNR, CDR2 FQNEAQ (reference sequence). V was clipped by 1 base and J by 5 bases; unmatched bases: 10. The CDR3 DNA follows: TGTGCCAGCAGCTTAGTCCGCACTAGCGGGCTGAGAGATACGCAGTATTTT. Residues: CASSLVRTSGLRDTQYF.

The genes are TRBV20-1 and TRBJ2-3; no definite D call. The CDR3 is 13 residues long. Trimming cost V 6 bases and J 5 bases, with 15 bases left between them. Per germline, CDR1 DFQATT and CDR2 SNEGSKA (reference sequence). CDR3 sequence: CSAPQAPRDTQYF. The CDR3 DNA follows: TGCAGTGCCCCCCAAGCCCCGCGAGATACGCAGTATTTT.

This clonotype was recorded a few times. The chain combines TRBV30 with TRBJ2-7, with 11 bases aligning to TRBD1. After removal of 1 base from V and 2 bases from J, the junction contained 10 bases not matched to a gene. The CDR3 spans 17 residues. The V gene's germline CDR1 is GTSNPN and CDR2 SVGIG (reference sequence). This chain's CDR3 is CAWSEVWTGGPTYEQYF. In DNA form, the CDR3 reads TGTGCCTGGAGTGAGGTTTGGACAGGGGGCCCAACCTACGAGCAGTACTTC.

V usage is TRBV6-5 and J usage is TRBJ1-1; tentatively, D is TRBD1 (5 bases). The CDR3 runs to 13 residues. V was pared by 4 bases and J by 6 bases, with 12 bases between. Germline assignment: CDR1 MNHEY and CDR2 SVGAGI. In DNA form, the CDR3 reads TGTGCCAGCAGTTTTTCCGGGACCCCTGAAGCTTTCTTT. This gives the protein CASSFSGTPEAFF.

This clonotype appeared many times. This chain uses TRBV7-9 with TRBJ2-7; 11 positions match TRBD1. Germline CDR1 reads SEHNR; CDR2 reads FQNEAQ (reference sequence). There are 14 residues in the CDR3. V trimming: 5 bases; J trimming: 4 bases; junction bases outside the gene matches: 4. The CDR3 nucleotides are TGTGCCAGCAGCCTGGACAGGGGGCATTACGAGCAGTACTTC. This gives the protein CASSLDRGHYEQYF.

At least ten counts were recorded for this clonotype. The J gene is TRBJ2-3, the V gene TRBV5-1; tentatively, D is TRBD1 or TRBD2 (5 bases each). With 5 bases removed from V and 13 bases from J, the gap between germline ends came to 17 bases. This CDR3 is 12 amino acids long. The germline gives CDR1 SGHRS, CDR2 YFSETQ. This chain's CDR3 is CASRRGTDRKYF. CDR3 nucleotide sequence: TGCGCCAGCAGGCGAGGGACCGACCGAAAGTATTTT.

The genes are TRBV6-1 and TRBJ1-4; tentative D call: TRBD1 (5 bases). The germline V gene has CDR1 MNHNS and CDR2 SASEGT. The CDR3 has 18 amino acids. V lost 5 bases to trimming and J lost 0 bases, with 19 bases between them. CDR3 nucleotides: TGTGCCAGCAGTTTTTTGAGGGGATCGGGAGCAACTAATGAAAAACTGTTTTTT. This encodes CASSFLRGSGATNEKLFF.

This clonotype has just a few counts. This chain joins TRBV25-1 and TRBJ1-5; D possibly corresponds to TRBD1 (6 bases). The germline V and J ends were trimmed by 6 bases and 0 bases, with 18 bases remaining between them. Germline V gene data show CDR1 as MGHDK and CDR2 as SYGVNS. CDR3 size: 17 residues. CDR3 sequence (DNA): TGTGCCAGCAGACAGGGTCGGACACTGTATAGCAATCAGCCCCAGCATTTT. Amino acid sequence: CASRQGRTLYSNQPQHF.